These 5 T cell receptor beta chains came from one sample sequenced in a study of post-analysis software for immune sequencing data. Unique molecular identifiers featured in each of the TCR beta cDNA libraries. Each CDR3 protein gets one entry after TCRdb re-called the PCR reads with MiXCR. The table lists 650,000 to 900,000 distinct CDR3 sequences, about 43% of them singletons, with 4.9% in the top ten. These receptors have no identified antigens. Study-wide points: About 5 TRBV segments appeared more often in patients than in controls, and TRBV5-6, TRBV5-1 and TRBV20-1 were among these.

The sample was blood. These receptors were collected from a girl aged 5-17 years with multiple sclerosis.

This chain uses TRBV12-3 or TRBV12-4 with TRBJ2-5; perhaps D is TRBD1 or TRBD2 (5 bases each). V shed 7 bases and J shed 11 bases, with 32 bases lying between them. The CDR3 consists of 17 residues. The CDR3, as DNA: TGTGCCAGCAACACGTCGAGATGGGATTGGGGGTGGGATGAGCAGTACTTC. Translated: CASNTSRWDWGWDEQYF.

The CDR3 region has the DNA TGTGCCAGCAGTGAATATAGGACTAGAGATGAGCAGTTCTTC. It codes for CASSEYRTRDEQFF. This chain uses TRBV25-1 with TRBJ2-1, with TRBD2 matching 7 bases. The V gene end was trimmed by 0 bases and the J gene end by 8 bases; junction bases not matched to a gene: 4. Looked up from germline, CDR1 is MGHDK and CDR2 is SYGVNS. This CDR3 has 14 amino acids.

The chain's CDR3 is CASSWGRVRTEAFF. CDR3 DNA: TGTGCCAGCAGTTGGGGCAGGGTTCGAACTGAAGCTTTCTTT. The chain is built from TRBV6-5 and TRBJ1-1; TRBD1 might be the D (5 bases). This CDR3 is built from 14 residues. CDR1 and CDR2 from the germline V gene are MNHEY and SVGAGI. The V end lost 4 bases, the J end lost 5 bases, and 14 bases lay between the germline ends.

This chain connects TRBV4-3 to TRBJ2-5, with unresolved D. The CDR3 consists of 13 residues. In germline, CDR1 is LGHNA, CDR2 YSLEER. Trimming removed 0 bases from V and 11 bases from J, with 13 bases in between. CDR3 protein: CASSQDQWARQYF. The CDR3 DNA sequence: TGCGCCAGCAGCCAAGATCAATGGGCGCGGCAGTACTTC.

This chain connects TRBV7-8 to TRBJ1-1, with a weak D call TRBD1 (5 bases). The CDR3 runs 15 residues. V was shortened by 4 bases and J by 3 bases, with 15 bases between the two germline ends. Germline CDR1 reads SGHVS; CDR2 reads FQNEAQ. CDR3 sequence: CASSSRDLPYTEAFF. CDR3 DNA sequence: TGTGCCAGCAGCTCCCGGGACCTCCCCTACACTGAAGCTTTCTTT.